The 8 T cell receptor beta chains presented below share a single source sample, sequenced in a study of T cell responses to AZD1222 COVID-19 vaccine. Data came from immunoSEQ multiplex PCR; TCRdb stores just in-frame clones and leaves some out. The repertoire has roughly 93,000 clones, roughly nine tenths of them found once; the top ten carry 1.5% to 2%. The source material was peripheral blood, sampled on day 0 of AZD1222 vaccination. These receptors were collected from an adult in good health.

This sequence joins TRBV5-1 and TRBJ2-3, with 8 bases that match TRBD2. Germline CDR1 and CDR2: SGHRS and YFSETQ. The CDR3 loop spans 17 amino acids. The V gene end was trimmed by 0 bases and the J gene end by 2 bases; junction bases not matched to a gene: 8. The CDR3 reads CASSLAVAGGNTDTQYF. CDR3 nucleotide sequence: TGCGCCAGCAGCTTGGCGGTTGCGGGGGGAAACACAGATACGCAGTATTTT.

The rearrangement joins TRBV11-2 to TRBJ1-6; no firm D call. The CDR3 is 13 residues long. The V end lost 5 bases, the J end lost 3 bases, and 5 bases lay between the germline ends. Germline V gene data show CDR1 as SGHAT and CDR2 as FQNNGV. CDR3 sequence reads: CASSQNYNSPLHF. The CDR3 DNA reads TGTGCCAGCAGCCAGAACTATAATTCACCCCTCCACTTT.

The J gene is TRBJ1-1, the V gene TRBV2; D is perhaps TRBD1 (5 bases). V lost 3 bases, J lost 4 bases, and 12 bases lay in between. Germline V lookup: CDR1 SNHLY, CDR2 FYNNEI. The CDR3 runs 14 residues. The chain's CDR3 is CASSDGQGVTEAFF. CDR3 nucleotide sequence: TGTGCCAGCAGTGACGGGCAGGGCGTCACTGAAGCTTTCTTT.

V is TRBV6-2 or TRBV6-3 and J is TRBJ1-4; no clear D gene. From germline, CDR1 is MNHEY and CDR2 SVGEGT. Trimming took 4 bases from V and 8 from J, leaving 20 bases between them. This CDR3 region has 16 residues. This CDR3 is CASSSTPRRVQEKLFF. CDR3 sequence (DNA): TGTGCCAGCAGTTCAACTCCCCGACGGGTACAAGAAAAACTGTTTTTT.

This clone appeared a single time. This sequence joins TRBV5-4 and TRBJ2-7, with D perhaps assigned TRBD1 or TRBD2 (5 bases each). The V end was cut by 0 bases, the J end by 3 bases, with 16 bases between. The length of the CDR3 is 16 residues. Germline V lookup: CDR1 SGHNT, CDR2 YYREEE (reference sequence). The DNA of the CDR3 is TGTGCCAGCAGCTTGGCCATAGGGACGGTAATCTACGAGCAGTACTTC. It yields the protein CASSLAIGTVIYEQYF.

The chain uses TRBV10-1 and TRBJ2-5; D is perhaps TRBD1 (6 bases). Germline CDR1 WNHNN, CDR2 SYGVQD (reference sequence). The germline V and J ends were trimmed by 2 bases and 4 bases, with 14 bases remaining between them. The CDR3 totals 15 residues. The CDR3 DNA reads TGCGCCAGCAGTGAGACCGGGACAACGGGAGAGACCCAGTACTTC. As protein: CASSETGTTGETQYF.

J is TRBJ1-4 and V is TRBV19; D not certain. The CDR3 length is 15 residues. Germline lookup yields CDR1 LNHDA and CDR2 SQIVND (reference sequence). V lost 2 bases and J lost 3, with 10 bases in between. In DNA, the CDR3 is TGTGCCAGTAGTATACGTAACAATCCTAATGAAAAACTGTTTTTT. It translates to CASSIRNNPNEKLFF.

The rearrangement links TRBV7-9 to TRBJ1-4; perhaps TRBD1 as D (6 bases). The V end lost 3 bases, the J end lost 4 bases, and 12 bases lay between the germline ends. Germline V CDR1 and CDR2: SEHNR, FQNEAQ (reference sequence). The CDR3 covers 15 residues. The CDR3 bases are TGTGCCAGCAGCTTCATCGACAGGATTAATGAAAAACTGTTTTTT. It is translated as CASSFIDRINEKLFF.